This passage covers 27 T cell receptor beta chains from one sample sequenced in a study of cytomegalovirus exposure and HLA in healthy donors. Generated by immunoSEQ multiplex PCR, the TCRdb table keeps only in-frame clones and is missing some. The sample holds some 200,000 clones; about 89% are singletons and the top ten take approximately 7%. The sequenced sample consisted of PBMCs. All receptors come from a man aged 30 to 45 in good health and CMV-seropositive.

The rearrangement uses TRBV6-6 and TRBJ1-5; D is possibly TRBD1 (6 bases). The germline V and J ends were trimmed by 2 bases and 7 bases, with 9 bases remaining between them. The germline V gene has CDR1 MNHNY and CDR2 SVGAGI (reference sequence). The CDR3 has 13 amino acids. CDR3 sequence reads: CASSYRGKQPQHF. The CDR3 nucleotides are TGTGCCAGCAGTTACAGGGGGAAGCAGCCCCAGCATTTT.

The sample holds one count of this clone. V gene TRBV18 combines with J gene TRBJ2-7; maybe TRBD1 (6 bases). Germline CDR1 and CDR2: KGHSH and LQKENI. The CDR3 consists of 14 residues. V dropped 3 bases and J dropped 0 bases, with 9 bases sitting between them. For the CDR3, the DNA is TGTGCCAGCTCACCGGAGACAGGCTCCTACGAGCAGTACTTC. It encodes CASSPETGSYEQYF.

The CDR3 DNA is TGTGCCAGCACCCGGACAGGGAGGGAGACCCAGTACTTC. As protein: CASTRTGRETQYF. The chain is built from TRBV9 and TRBJ2-5; 8 bases line up with TRBD1. CDR1 and CDR2 from the germline V gene are SGDLS and YYNGEE. Unmatched junction bases numbered 6, after V lost 6 bases and J lost 5 bases. This CDR3 comprises 13 residues.

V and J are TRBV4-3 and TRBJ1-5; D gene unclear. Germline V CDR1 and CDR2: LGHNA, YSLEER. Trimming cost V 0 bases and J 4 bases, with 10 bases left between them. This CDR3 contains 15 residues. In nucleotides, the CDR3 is TGCGCCAGCAGCCAAGATAGCCAGAATAATCAGCCCCAGCATTTT. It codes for CASSQDSQNNQPQHF.

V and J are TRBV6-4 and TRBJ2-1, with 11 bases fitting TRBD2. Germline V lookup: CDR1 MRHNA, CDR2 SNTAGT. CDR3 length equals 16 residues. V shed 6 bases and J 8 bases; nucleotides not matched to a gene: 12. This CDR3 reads CASSPTSGIPVDEQFF. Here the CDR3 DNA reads TGTGCCAGCAGCCCGACTAGCGGGATCCCTGTCGATGAGCAGTTCTTC.

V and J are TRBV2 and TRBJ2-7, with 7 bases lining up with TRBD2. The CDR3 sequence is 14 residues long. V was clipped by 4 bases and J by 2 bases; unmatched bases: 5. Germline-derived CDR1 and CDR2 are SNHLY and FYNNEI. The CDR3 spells CASSGSGGPYEQYF. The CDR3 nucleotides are TGTGCCAGCAGTGGCTCGGGGGGACCCTACGAGCAGTACTTC.

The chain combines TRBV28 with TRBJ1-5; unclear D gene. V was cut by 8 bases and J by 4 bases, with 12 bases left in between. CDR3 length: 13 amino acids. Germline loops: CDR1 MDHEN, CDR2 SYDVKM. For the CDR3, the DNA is TGTGCCAGCCGCGGTCGTAGAAATCAGCCCCAGCATTTT. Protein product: CASRGRRNQPQHF.

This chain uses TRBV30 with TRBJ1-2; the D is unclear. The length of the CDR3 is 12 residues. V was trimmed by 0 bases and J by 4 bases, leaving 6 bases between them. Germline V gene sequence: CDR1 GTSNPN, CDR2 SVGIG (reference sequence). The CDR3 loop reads CAWSVNIYGYTF. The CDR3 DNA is TGTGCCTGGAGTGTAAACATCTATGGCTACACCTTC.

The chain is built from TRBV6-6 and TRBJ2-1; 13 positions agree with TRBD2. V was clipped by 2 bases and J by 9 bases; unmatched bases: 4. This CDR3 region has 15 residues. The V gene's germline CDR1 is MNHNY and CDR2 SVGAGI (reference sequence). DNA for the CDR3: TGTGCCAGCAGTTACGGGACTAGCGGGACGGGTGAGCAGTTCTTC. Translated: CASSYGTSGTGEQFF.

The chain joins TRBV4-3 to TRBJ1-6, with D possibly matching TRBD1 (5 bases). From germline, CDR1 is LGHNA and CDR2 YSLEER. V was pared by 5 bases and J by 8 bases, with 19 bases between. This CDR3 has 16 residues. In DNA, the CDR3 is TGCGCCAGCAGCTCCCATCCCACGGTAGGGGATTCACCCCTCCACTTT. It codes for CASSSHPTVGDSPLHF.

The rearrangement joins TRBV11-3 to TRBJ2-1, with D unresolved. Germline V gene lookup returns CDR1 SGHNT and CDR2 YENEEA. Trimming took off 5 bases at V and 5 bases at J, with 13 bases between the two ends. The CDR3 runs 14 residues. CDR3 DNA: TGTGCCAGCAGCCATTGGACCACAGACAATGAGCAGTTCTTC. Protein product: CASSHWTTDNEQFF.

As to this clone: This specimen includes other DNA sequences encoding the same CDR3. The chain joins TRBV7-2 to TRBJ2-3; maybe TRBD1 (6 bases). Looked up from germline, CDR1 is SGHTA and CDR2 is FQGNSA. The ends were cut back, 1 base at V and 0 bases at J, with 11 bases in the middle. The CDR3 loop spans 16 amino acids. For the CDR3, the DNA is TGTGCCAGCAGCTTAGTCGACAGGCTGAGCACAGATACGCAGTATTTT. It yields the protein CASSLVDRLSTDTQYF.

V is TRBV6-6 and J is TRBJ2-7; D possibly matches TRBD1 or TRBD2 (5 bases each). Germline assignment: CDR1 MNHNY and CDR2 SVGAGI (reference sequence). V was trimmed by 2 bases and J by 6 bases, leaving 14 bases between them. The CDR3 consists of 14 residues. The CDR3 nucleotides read TGTGCCAGCAGTTACGACCTGCGAGGGGTCGAGCAGTACTTC. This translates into CASSYDLRGVEQYF.

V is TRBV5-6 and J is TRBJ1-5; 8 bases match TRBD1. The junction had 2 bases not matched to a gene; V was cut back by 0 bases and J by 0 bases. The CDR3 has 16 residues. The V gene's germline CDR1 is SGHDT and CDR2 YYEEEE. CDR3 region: CASSLDGQGSNQPQHF. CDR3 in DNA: TGTGCCAGCAGCTTGGACGGACAGGGTAGCAATCAGCCCCAGCATTTT. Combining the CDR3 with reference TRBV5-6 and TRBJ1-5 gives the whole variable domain DAGVTQSPTHLIKTRGQQVTLRCSPKSGHDTVSWYQQALGQGPQFIFQYYEEEERQRGNFPDRFSGHQFPNYSSELNVNALLLGDSALYLCASSLDGQGSNQPQHFGDGTRLSIL.

The CDR3 nucleotides are TGTGCCAGCAGTTACGTCGACACTAACACTGAAGCTTTCTTT. Its protein is CASSYVDTNTEAFF. This chain uses TRBV6-5 with TRBJ1-1; no clear D gene. With 2 bases removed from V and 2 bases from J, the gap between germline ends came to 9 bases. The CDR3 sequence is 14 residues long. Looked up from germline, CDR1 is MNHEY and CDR2 is SVGAGI.

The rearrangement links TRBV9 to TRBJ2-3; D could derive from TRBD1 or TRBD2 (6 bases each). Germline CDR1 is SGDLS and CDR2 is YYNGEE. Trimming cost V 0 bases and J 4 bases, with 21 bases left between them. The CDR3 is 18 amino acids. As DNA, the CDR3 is TGTGCCAGCAGCGTAGCCCCTGGGAGAGGGGGGCCCGCAGATACGCAGTATTTT. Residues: CASSVAPGRGGPADTQYF.

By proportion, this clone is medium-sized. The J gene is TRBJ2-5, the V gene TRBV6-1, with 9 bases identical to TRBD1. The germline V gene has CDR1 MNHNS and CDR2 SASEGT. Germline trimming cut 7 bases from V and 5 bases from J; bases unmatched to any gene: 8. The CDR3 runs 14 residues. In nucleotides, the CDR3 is TGTGCCAGCACCGGCCCTGGACAGGGGGAGACCCAGTACTTC. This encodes CASTGPGQGETQYF.

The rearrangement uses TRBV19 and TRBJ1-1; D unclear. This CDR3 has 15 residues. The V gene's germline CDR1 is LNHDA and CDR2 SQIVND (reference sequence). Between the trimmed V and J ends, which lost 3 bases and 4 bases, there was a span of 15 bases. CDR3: CASSMTMGSGTEAFF. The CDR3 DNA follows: TGTGCCAGTAGTATGACGATGGGGAGCGGCACTGAAGCTTTCTTT.

CDR3 residues: CAWSARGGNTEAFF. The CDR3 nucleotides read TGTGCCTGGAGTGCCCGGGGGGGGAACACTGAAGCTTTCTTT. The rearrangement joins TRBV30 to TRBJ1-1, with D perhaps matching TRBD1 (5 bases). This CDR3 is built from 14 residues. With 1 base removed from V and 1 base from J, the gap between germline ends came to 10 bases. CDR1 GTSNPN and CDR2 SVGIG come from the germline V gene (reference sequence).

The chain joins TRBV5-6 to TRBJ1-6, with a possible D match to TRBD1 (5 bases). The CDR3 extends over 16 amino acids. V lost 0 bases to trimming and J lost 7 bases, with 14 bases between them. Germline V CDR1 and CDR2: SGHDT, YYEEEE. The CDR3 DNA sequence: TGTGCCAGCAGCTTGGTTGGGGCAGTTACCAATTCACCCCTCCACTTT. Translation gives CASSLVGAVTNSPLHF.

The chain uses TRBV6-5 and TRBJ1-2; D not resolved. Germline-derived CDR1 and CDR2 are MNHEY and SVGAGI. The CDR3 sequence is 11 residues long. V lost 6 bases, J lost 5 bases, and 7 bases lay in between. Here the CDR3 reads CASSGVYGYTF. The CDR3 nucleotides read TGTGCCAGCAGCGGGGTGTATGGCTACACCTTC.

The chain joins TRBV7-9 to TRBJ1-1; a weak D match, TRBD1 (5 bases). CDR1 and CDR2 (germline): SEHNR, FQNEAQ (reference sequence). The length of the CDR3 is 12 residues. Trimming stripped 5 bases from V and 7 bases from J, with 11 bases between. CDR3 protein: CASSAADSEAFF. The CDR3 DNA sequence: TGTGCCAGCAGCGCGGCCGACAGTGAAGCTTTCTTT. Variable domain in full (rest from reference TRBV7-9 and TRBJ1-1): DTGVSQNPRHKITKRGQNVTFRCDPISEHNRLYWYRQTLGQGPEFLTYFQNEAQLEKSRLLSDRFSAERPKGSFSTLEIQRTEQGDSAMYLCASSAADSEAFFGQGTRLTVV.

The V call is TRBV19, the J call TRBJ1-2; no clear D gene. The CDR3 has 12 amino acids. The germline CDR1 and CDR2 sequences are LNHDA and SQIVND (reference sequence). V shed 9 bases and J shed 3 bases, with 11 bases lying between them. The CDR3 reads CASGRTDYGYTF. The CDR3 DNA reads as TGTGCCAGCGGAAGGACCGACTATGGCTACACCTTC.

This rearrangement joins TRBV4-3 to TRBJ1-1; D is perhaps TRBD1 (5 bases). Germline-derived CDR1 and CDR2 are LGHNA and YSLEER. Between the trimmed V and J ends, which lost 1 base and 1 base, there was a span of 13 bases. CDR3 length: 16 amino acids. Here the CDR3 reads CASSQGGNLGNTEAFF. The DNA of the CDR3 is TGCGCCAGCAGCCAAGGGGGGAACCTCGGGAACACTGAAGCTTTCTTT.

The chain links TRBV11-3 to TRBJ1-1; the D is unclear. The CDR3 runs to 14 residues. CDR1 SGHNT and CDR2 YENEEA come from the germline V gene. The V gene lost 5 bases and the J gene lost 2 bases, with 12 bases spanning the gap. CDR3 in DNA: TGTGCCAGCAGCCCAATTAACGACAACACTGAAGCTTTCTTT. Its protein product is CASSPINDNTEAFF.

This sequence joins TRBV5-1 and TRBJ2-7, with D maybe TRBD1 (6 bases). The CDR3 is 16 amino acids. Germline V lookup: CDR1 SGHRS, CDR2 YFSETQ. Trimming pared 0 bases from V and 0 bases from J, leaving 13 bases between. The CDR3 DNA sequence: TGCGCCAGCAGCTTGGCCAGAGACAGGAGCTCCTACGAGCAGTACTTC. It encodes CASSLARDRSSYEQYF.

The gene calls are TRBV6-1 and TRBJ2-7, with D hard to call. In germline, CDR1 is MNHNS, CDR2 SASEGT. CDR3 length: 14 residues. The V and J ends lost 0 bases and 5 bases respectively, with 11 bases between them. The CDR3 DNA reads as TGTGCCAGCAGTGAAGCCACCGGGCACCACGAGCAGTACTTC. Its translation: CASSEATGHHEQYF.